This T cell receptor beta chain derives from a study of T cell changes during pregnancy in multiple sclerosis (dated by TCRdb to about 2019). As for the study more broadly: The study looked at changes in the T cell repertoire across pregnancy in women with multiple sclerosis.

On this clone: Its binding antigen is unknown. No quality values exist for individual bases; no much larger clone is one base distant.

CDR1 SNHLY and CDR2 FYNNEI are derived from the germline V gene. Measured from the cysteine to the phenylalanine, the CDR3 is 18 residues long. Only the CDR3 DNA stays, 54 bases, in frame from base 1. The germline V end is reduced by 6 bases and the J end by 0 bases; junction bases left unmatched: 16. Libraries were made using the immunoSEQ multiplex PCR assay. The source is immuneACCESS, and TCRdb retained only in-frame sequences with V and J called. Part of the clones is not carried over; for the studies checked, unresolved V genes explain less than half of this, and the remainder is unexplained. Present in this sample are around 36,000 clones, more than 85% of which were seen just once. The ten top clones hold 10% to 15% of the sample.

The sequence links TRBV2 to TRBJ1-1; TRBD1 lines up with 7 middle nucleotides. The sequence derives from a female donor with multiple sclerosis, enrolled in a pregnancy study. The specimen was CD8+ T cells from peripheral blood mononuclear cells, collected in the first trimester of pregnancy. The nucleotide sequence reads as follows: TGTGCCAGCAGCAGTGGACAGGATGAGCTATTCATGAACACTGAAGCTTTCTTT. Its coded protein is CASSSGQDELFMNTEAFF.